These T cell receptor beta chains were read from a single sample in a study of blood T cell repertoires in COVID-19. TCRdb keeps only in-frame clones here, not all; method: immunoSEQ multiplex PCR. The sample lists approximately 170,000 clones; about four fifths were seen once. The sequencing sample was made of peripheral blood. All receptors derive from a man aged 55-75 years with active or convalescent COVID-19. Both conserved end residues are part of each CDR3. A D gene is named only where the DNA matches it firmly. Clone size appears in some rows only: once, few, many, or a class for an expanded clone.

CDR3aa: CASSPSGLGYTF
CDR3nt: TGCGCCAGCAGCCCCAGCGGGCTTGGCTACACCTTC
v_gene: TRBV5-1
abundance: -
d_gene: -
j_gene: TRBJ1-2

CDR3aa: CASSLEGQINSPLHF
CDR3nt: TGTGCCAGCAGCTTAGAGGGGCAGATTAATTCACCCCTCCACTTT
v_gene: TRBV7-8
abundance: -
d_gene: -
j_gene: TRBJ1-6

CDR3aa: CASSQGGTESNSPLHF
CDR3nt: TGCGCCAGCAGCCAAGGCGGGACAGAGAGTAATTCACCCCTCCACTTT
v_gene: TRBV4-1
abundance: few
d_gene: TRBD1
j_gene: TRBJ1-6

CDR3aa: CASRDSLSGNTIYF
CDR3nt: TGTGCCAGTCGGGACAGCCTCTCTGGAAACACCATATATTTT
v_gene: TRBV6-5
abundance: -
d_gene: TRBD1
j_gene: TRBJ1-3

CDR3aa: CASKGSADTQYF
CDR3nt: TGTGCCAGTAAGGGGTCGGCAGATACGCAGTATTTT
v_gene: TRBV5-6
abundance: -
d_gene: -
j_gene: TRBJ2-3

CDR3aa: CASSVQGLGTGELFF
CDR3nt: TGTGCCAGCAGTGTACAGGGGTTGGGCACCGGGGAGCTGTTTTTT
v_gene: TRBV6-4
abundance: -
d_gene: TRBD1
j_gene: TRBJ2-2

CDR3aa: CASSSPLVGEQFF
CDR3nt: TGTGCCAGCAGCTCACCACTAGTTGGTGAGCAGTTCTTC
v_gene: TRBV6-5
abundance: -
d_gene: -
j_gene: TRBJ2-1

CDR3aa: CASSSYTEAFF
CDR3nt: TGTGCCAGCAGCTCTTACACTGAAGCTTTCTTT
v_gene: TRBV28
abundance: -
d_gene: -
j_gene: TRBJ1-1

CDR3aa: CASMDRVNTEAFF
CDR3nt: TGTGCCAGCATGGACAGGGTGAACACTGAAGCTTTCTTT
v_gene: TRBV2
abundance: -
d_gene: TRBD1
j_gene: TRBJ1-1

CDR3aa: CASSPTGQGNGETQYF
CDR3nt: TGCGCCAGCAGCCCAACCGGACAGGGTAACGGAGAGACCCAGTACTTC
v_gene: TRBV5-1
abundance: -
d_gene: TRBD1
j_gene: TRBJ2-5

CDR3aa: CASSLGQEREQFF
CDR3nt: TGTGCCAGCAGCTTGGGACAGGAACGTGAGCAGTTCTTC
v_gene: TRBV5-8
abundance: few
d_gene: -
j_gene: TRBJ2-1

CDR3aa: CASSLGAQGWRNTIYF
CDR3nt: TGTGCCAGCAGCTTAGGAGCGCAGGGTTGGAGAAACACCATATATTTT
v_gene: TRBV11-2
abundance: few
d_gene: -
j_gene: TRBJ1-3

CDR3aa: CASSQGQANTEAFF
CDR3nt: TGTGCCAGCAGCCAAGGACAGGCTAACACTGAAGCTTTCTTT
v_gene: TRBV6-2/TRBV6-3
abundance: -
d_gene: TRBD1
j_gene: TRBJ1-1

CDR3aa: CASSPAYEQYF
CDR3nt: TGTGCCAGCAGTCCCGCCTACGAGCAGTACTTC
v_gene: TRBV6-2/TRBV6-3
abundance: -
d_gene: -
j_gene: TRBJ2-7

CDR3aa: CASSEVSGTGSNEQFF
CDR3nt: TGTGCCAGCAGTGAGGTCAGTGGGACAGGGTCGAATGAGCAGTTCTTC
v_gene: TRBV6-1
abundance: -
d_gene: TRBD1
j_gene: TRBJ2-1

CDR3aa: CASSWGGQGYEQYF
CDR3nt: TGTGCCAGCAGTTGGGGAGGACAGGGCTACGAGCAGTACTTC
v_gene: TRBV6-2/TRBV6-3
abundance: few
d_gene: TRBD1
j_gene: TRBJ2-7

CDR3aa: CASSPGKANTIYF
CDR3nt: TGTGCCAGCAGTCCAGGGAAAGCAAACACCATATATTTT
v_gene: TRBV6-5
abundance: -
d_gene: -
j_gene: TRBJ1-3

CDR3aa: CASSSSGGPTYEQYF
CDR3nt: TGTGCCAGCAGCTCTAGCGGGGGGCCCACCTACGAGCAGTACTTC
v_gene: TRBV5-4
abundance: -
d_gene: TRBD2
j_gene: TRBJ2-7

CDR3aa: CASSYSGAQFEQYF
CDR3nt: TGTGCCAGCAGCTACTCGGGGGCCCAGTTCGAGCAGTATTTT
v_gene: TRBV6-2/TRBV6-3
abundance: -
d_gene: -
j_gene: TRBJ2-3

CDR3aa: CASGTGLNEKLFF
CDR3nt: TGTGCCAGCGGGACAGGTCTTAATGAAAAACTGTTTTTT
v_gene: TRBV6-6
abundance: -
d_gene: TRBD1
j_gene: TRBJ1-4

CDR3aa: CASSLSGDRRWSPLHF
CDR3nt: TGTGCCAGCAGCTTAAGCGGTGACAGGAGGTGGTCACCCCTCCACTTT
v_gene: TRBV7-2
abundance: -
d_gene: -
j_gene: TRBJ1-6

CDR3aa: CASSSWTGGVTEAFF
CDR3nt: TGTGCCAGCAGCTCATGGACAGGGGGAGTCACTGAAGCTTTCTTT
v_gene: TRBV3-1/TRBV3-2
abundance: -
d_gene: TRBD1
j_gene: TRBJ1-1

CDR3aa: CASSQDQQHSNYGYTF
CDR3nt: TGTGCCAGCAGCCAAGATCAACAGCATTCTAACTATGGCTACACCTTC
v_gene: TRBV4-2
abundance: -
d_gene: -
j_gene: TRBJ1-2

CDR3aa: CASSLVAGQLYEQYF
CDR3nt: TGCGCCAGCAGCTTGGTCGCAGGGCAGCTCTACGAGCAGTACTTC
v_gene: TRBV5-1
abundance: -
d_gene: -
j_gene: TRBJ2-7

CDR3aa: CASSPGTGGSSPLHF
CDR3nt: TGTGCCAGCTCTCCAGGGACAGGGGGTAGTTCACCCCTCCACTTT
v_gene: TRBV18
abundance: -
d_gene: TRBD1
j_gene: TRBJ1-6

CDR3aa: CASSPGAGNTEAFF
CDR3nt: TGTGCCAGCAGCCCAGGGGCGGGGAACACTGAAGCTTTCTTT
v_gene: TRBV14
abundance: -
d_gene: -
j_gene: TRBJ1-1